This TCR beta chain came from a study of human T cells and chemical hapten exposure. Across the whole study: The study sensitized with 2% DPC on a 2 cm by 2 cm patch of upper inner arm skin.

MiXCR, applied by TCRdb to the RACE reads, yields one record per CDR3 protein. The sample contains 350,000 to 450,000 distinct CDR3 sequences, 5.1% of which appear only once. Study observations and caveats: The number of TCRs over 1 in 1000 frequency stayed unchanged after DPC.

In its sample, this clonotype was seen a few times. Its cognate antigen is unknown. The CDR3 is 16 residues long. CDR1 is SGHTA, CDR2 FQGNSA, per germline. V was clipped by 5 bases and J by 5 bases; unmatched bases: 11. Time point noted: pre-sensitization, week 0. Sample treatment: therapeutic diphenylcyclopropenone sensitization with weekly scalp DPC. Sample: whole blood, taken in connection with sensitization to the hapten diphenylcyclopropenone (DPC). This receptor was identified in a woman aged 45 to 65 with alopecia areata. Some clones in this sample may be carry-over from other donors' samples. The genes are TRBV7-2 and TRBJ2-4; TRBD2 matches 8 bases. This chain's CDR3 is CASSLVAGSGENIQYF. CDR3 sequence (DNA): TGTGCCAGCAGCCTAGTAGCGGGGTCCGGGGAAAACATTCAGTACTTC.